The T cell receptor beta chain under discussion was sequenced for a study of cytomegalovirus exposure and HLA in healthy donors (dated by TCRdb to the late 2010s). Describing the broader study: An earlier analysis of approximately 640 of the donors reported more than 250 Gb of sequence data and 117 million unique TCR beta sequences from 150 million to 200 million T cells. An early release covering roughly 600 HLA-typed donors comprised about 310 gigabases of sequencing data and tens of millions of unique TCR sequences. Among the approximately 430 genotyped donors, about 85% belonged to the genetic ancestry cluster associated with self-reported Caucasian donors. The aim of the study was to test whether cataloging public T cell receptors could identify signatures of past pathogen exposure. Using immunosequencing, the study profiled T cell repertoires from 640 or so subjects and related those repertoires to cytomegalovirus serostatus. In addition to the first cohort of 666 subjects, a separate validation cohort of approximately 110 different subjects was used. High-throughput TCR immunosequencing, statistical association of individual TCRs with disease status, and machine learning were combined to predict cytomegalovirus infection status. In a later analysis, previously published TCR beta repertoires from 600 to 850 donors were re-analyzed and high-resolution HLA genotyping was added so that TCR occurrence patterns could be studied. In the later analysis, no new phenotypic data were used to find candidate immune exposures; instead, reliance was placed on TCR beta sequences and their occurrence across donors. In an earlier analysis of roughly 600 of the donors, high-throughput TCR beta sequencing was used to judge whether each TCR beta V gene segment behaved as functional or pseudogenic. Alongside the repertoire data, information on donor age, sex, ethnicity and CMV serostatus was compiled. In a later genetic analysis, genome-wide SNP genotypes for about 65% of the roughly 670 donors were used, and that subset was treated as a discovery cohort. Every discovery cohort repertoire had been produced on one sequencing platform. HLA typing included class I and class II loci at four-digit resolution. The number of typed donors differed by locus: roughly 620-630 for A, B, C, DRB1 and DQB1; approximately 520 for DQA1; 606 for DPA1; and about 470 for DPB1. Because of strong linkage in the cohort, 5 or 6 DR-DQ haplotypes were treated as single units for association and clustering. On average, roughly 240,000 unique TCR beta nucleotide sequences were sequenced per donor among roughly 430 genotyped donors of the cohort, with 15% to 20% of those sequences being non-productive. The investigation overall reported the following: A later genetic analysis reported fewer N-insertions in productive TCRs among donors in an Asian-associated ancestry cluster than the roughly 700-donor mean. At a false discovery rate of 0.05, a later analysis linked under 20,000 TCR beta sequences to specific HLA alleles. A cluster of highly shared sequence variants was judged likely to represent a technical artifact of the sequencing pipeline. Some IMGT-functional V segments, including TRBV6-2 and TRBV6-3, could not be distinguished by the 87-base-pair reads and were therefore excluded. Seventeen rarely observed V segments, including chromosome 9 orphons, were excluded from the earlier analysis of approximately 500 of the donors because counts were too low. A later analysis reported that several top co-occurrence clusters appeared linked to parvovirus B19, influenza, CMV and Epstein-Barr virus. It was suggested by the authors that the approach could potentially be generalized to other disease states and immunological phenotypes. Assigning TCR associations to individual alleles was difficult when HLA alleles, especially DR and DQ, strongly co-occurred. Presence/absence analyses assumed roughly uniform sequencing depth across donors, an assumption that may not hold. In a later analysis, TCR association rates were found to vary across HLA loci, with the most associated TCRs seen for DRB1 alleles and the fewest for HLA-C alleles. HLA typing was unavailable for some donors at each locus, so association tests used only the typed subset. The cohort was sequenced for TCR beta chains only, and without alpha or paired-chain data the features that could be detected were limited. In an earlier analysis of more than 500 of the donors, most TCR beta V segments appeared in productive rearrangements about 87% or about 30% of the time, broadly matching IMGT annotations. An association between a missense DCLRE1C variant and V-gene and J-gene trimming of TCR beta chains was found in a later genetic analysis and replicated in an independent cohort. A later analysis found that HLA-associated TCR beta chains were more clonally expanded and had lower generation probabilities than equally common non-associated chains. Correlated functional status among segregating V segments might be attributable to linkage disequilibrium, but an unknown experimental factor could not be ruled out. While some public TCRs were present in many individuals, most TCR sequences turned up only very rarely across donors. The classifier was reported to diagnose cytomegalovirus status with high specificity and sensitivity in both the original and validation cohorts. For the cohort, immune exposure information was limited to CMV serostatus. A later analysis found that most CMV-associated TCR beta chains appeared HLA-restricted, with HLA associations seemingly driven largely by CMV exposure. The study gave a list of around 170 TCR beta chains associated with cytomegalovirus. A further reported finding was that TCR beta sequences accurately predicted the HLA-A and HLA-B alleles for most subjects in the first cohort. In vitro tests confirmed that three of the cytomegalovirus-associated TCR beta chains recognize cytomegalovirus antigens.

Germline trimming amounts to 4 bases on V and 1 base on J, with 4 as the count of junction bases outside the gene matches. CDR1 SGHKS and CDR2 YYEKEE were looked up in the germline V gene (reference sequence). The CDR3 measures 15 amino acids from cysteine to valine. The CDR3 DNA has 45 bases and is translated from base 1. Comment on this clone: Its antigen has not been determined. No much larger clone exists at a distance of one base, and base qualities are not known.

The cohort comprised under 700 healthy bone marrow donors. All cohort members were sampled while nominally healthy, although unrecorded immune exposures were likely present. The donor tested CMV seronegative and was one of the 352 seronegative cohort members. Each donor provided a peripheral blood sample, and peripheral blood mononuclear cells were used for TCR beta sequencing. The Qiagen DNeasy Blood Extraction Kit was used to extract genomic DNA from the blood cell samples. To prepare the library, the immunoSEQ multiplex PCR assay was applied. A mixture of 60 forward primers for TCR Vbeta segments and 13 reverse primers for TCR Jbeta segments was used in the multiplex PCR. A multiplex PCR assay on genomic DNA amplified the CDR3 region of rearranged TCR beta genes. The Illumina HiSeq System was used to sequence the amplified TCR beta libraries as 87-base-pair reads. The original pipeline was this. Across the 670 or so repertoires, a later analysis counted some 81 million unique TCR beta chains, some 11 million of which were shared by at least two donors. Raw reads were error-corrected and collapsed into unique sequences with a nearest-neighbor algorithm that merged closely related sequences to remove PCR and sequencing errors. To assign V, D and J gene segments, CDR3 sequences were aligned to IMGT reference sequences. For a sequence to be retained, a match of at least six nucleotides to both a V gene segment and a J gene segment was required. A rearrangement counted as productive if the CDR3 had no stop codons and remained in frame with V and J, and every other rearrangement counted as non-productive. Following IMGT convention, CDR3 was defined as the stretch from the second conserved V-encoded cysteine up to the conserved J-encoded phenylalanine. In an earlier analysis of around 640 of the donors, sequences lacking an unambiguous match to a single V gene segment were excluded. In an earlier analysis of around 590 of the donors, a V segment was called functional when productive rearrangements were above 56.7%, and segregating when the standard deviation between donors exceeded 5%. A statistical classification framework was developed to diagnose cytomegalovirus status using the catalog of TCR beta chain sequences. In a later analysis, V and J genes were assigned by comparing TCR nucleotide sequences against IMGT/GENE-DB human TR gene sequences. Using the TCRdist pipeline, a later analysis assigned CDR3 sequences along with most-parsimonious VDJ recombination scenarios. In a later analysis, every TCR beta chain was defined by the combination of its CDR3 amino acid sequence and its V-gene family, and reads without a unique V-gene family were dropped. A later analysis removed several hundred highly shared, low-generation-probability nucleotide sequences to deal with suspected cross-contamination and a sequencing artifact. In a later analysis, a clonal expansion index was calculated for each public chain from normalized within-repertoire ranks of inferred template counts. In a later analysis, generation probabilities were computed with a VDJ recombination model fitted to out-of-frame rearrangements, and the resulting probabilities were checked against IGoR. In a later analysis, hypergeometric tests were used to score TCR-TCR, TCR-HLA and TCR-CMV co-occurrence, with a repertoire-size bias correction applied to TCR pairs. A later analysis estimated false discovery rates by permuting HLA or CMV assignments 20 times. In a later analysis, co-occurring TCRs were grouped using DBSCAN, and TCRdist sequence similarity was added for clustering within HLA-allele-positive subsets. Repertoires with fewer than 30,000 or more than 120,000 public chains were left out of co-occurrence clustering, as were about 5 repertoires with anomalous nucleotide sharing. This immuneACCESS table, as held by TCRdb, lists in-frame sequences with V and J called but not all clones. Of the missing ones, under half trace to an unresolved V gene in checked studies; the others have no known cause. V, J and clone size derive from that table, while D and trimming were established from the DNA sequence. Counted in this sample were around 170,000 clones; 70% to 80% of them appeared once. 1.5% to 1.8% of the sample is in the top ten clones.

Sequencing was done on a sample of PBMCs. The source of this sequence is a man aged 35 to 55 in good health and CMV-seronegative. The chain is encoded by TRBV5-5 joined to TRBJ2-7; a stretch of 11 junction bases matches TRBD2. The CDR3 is CASSPLAGGSYEQYV. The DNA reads TGTGCCAGCAGCCCGCTAGCGGGAGGATCCTACGAGCAGTACGTC.